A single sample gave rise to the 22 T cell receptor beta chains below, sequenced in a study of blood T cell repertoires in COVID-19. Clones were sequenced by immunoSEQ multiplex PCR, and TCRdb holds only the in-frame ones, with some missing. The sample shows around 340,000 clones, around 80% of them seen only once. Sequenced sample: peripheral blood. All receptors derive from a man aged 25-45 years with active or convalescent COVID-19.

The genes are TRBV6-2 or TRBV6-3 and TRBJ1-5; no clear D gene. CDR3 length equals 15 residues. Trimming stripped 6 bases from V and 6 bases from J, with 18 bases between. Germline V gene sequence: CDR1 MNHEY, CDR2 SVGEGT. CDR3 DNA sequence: TGTGCCAGCAGCCTAGGACTGGCCGCTAGTCAGCCCCAGCATTTT. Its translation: CASSLGLAASQPQHF.

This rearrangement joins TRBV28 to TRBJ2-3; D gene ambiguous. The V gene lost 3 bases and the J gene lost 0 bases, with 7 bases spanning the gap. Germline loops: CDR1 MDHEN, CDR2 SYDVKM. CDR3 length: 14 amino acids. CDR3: CASSFRSSTDTQYF. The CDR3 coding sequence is TGTGCCAGCAGTTTTAGGAGCAGCACAGATACGCAGTATTTT.

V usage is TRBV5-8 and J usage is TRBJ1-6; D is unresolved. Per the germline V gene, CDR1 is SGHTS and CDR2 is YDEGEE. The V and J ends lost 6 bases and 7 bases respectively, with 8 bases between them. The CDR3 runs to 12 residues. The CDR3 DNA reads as TGTGCCAGCACCCCGAGGAATTCACCCCTCCACTTT. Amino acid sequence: CASTPRNSPLHF.

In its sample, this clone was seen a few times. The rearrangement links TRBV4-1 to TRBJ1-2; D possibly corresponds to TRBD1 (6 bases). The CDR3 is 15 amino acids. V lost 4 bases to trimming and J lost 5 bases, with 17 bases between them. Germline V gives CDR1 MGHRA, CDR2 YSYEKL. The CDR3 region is CASSPEAGVGYGYTF. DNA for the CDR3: TGCGCCAGCAGCCCCGAGGCAGGGGTTGGGTATGGCTACACCTTC.

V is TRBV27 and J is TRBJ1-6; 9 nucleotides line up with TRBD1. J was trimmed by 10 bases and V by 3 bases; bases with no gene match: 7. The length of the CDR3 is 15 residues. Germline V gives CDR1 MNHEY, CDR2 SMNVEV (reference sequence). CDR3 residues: CASSLGQGTGSPLHF. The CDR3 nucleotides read TGTGCCAGCAGTTTGGGACAGGGAACGGGGTCACCCCTCCACTTT.

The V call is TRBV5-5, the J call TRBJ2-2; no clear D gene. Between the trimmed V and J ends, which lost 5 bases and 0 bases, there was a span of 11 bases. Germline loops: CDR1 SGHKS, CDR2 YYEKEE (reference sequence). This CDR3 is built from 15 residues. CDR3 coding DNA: TGTGCCAGCAGTTCGGTCCGCGCGAACACCGGGGAGCTGTTTTTT. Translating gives CASSSVRANTGELFF.

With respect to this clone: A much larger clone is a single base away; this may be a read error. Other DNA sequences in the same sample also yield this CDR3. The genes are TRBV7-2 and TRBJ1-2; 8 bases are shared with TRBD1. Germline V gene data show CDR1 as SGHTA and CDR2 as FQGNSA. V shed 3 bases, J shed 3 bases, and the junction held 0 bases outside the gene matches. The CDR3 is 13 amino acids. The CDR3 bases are TGTGCCAGCAGCTTGGACAGGGACTATGGCTACACCTTC. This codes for CASSLDRDYGYTF.

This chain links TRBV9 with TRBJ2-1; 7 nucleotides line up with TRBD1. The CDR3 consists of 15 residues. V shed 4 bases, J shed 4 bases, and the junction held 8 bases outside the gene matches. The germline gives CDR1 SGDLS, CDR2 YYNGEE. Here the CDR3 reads CASSPRQGIYNEQFF. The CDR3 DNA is TGTGCCAGCAGCCCCCGACAGGGAATATACAATGAGCAGTTCTTC.

Written as DNA, the CDR3 is TGTGCCAGTAGTAACCAAGGGAGCTCCTATAATTCACCCCTCCACTTT. Protein: CASSNQGSSYNSPLHF. The gene calls are TRBV19 and TRBJ1-6; no clear D gene. CDR1 is LNHDA, CDR2 SQIVND, per germline (reference sequence). V shed 4 bases and J shed 0 bases, with 10 bases lying between them. This CDR3 comprises 16 residues.

This CDR3 reads CASSQDREVYGYTF. CDR3 nucleotide sequence: TGTGCCAGCAGCCAAGACCGGGAGGTCTATGGCTACACCTTC. The chain has TRBV4-2 and TRBJ1-2; D is unresolved. This CDR3 region has 14 residues. Germline V lookup: CDR1 LGHNA, CDR2 YNFKEQ. V lost 0 bases to trimming and J lost 4 bases, with 9 bases between them.

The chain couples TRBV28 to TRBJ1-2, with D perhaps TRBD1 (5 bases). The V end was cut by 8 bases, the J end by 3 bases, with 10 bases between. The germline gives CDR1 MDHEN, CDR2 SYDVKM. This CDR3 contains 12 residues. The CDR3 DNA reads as TGTGCCAGCTCCGTAGGGGACTATGGCTACACCTTC. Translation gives CASSVGDYGYTF.

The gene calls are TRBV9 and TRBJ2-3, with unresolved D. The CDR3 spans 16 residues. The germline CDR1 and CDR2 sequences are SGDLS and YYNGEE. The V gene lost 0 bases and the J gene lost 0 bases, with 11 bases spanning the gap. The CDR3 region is CASSVAGAPSTDTQYF. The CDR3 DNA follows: TGTGCCAGCAGCGTAGCGGGTGCCCCTAGCACAGATACGCAGTATTTT.

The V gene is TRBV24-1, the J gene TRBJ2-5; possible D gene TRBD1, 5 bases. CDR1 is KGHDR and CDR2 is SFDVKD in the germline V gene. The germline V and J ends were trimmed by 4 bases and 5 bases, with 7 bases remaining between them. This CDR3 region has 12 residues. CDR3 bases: TGTGCCACCAGTGACAGGGCGGAGACCCAGTACTTC. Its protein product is CATSDRAETQYF.

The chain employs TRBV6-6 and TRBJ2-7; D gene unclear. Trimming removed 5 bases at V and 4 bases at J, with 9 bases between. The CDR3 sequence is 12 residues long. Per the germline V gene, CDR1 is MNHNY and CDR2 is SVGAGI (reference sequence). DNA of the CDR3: TGTGCCAGCAGTCCCTCAGAATACGAGCAGTACTTC. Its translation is CASSPSEYEQYF.

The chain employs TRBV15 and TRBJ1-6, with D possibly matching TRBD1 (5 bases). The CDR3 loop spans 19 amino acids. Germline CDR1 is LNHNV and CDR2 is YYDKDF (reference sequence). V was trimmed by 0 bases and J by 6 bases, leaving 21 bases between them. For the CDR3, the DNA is TGTGCCACCAGCAGAGATCTTGTCCGGAGGGACGCGGTTAATTCACCCCTCCACTTT. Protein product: CATSRDLVRRDAVNSPLHF.

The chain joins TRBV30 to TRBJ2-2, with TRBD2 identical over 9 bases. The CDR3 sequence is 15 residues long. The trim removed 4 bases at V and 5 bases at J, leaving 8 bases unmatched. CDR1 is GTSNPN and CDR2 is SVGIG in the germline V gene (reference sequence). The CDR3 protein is CAWTPGLAGTGELFF. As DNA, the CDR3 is TGTGCCTGGACTCCCGGTCTAGCGGGAACCGGGGAGCTGTTTTTT. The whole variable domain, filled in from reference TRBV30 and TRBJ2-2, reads SQTIHQWPATLVQPVGSPLSLECTVEGTSNPNLYWYRQAAGRGLQLLFYSVGIGQISSEVPQNLSASRPQDRQFILSSKKLLLSDSGFYLCAWTPGLAGTGELFFGEGSRLTVL.

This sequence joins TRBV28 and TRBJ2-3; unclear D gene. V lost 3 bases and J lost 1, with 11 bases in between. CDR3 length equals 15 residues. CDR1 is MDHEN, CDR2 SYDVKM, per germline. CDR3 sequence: CASSFGVTGTDTQYF. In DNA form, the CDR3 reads TGTGCCAGCAGTTTTGGAGTAACCGGCACAGATACGCAGTATTTT. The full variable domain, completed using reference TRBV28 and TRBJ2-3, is DVKVTQSSRYLVKRTGEKVFLECVQDMDHENMFWYRQDPGLGLRLIYFSYDVKMKEKGDIPEGYSVSREKKERFSLILESASTNQTSMYLCASSFGVTGTDTQYFGPGTRLTVL.

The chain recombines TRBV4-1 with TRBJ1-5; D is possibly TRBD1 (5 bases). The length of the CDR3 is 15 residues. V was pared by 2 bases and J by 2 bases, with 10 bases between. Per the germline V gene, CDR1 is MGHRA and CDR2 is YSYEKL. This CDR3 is CASSQPGLGNQPQHF. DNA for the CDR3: TGCGCCAGCAGCCAACCGGGACTCGGCAATCAGCCCCAGCATTTT.

The CDR3 region has the DNA TGTGCCAGCAGCTCGACTAGCGGGGAGCAGTTCTTC. Amino acid sequence: CASSSTSGEQFF. The rearrangement uses TRBV5-6 and TRBJ2-1; 10 bases align to TRBD2. The V and J ends lost 3 bases and 10 bases, in that order; junction bases with no gene match: 1. The CDR3 has 12 residues. The germline gives CDR1 SGHDT, CDR2 YYEEEE.

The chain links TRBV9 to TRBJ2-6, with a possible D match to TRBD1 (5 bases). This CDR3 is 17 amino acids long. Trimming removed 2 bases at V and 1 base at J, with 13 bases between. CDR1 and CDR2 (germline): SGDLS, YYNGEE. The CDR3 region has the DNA TGTGCCAGCAGCGTTACAGGCGATAGGTCTGGGGCCAACGTCCTGACTTTC. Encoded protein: CASSVTGDRSGANVLTF.

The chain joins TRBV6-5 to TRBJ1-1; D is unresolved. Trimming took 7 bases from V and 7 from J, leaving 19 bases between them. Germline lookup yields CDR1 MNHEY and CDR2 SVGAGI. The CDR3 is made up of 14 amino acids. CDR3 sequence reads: CASTPPAGGREAFF. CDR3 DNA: TGTGCCAGCACTCCCCCGGCAGGAGGCCGTGAAGCTTTCTTT.

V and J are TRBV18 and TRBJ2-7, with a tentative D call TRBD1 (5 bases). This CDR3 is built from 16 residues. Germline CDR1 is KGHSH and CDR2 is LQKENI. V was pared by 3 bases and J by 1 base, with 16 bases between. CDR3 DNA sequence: TGTGCCAGCTCACCCCTCCTGGGTAACAGGTCCTACGAGCAGTACTTC. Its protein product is CASSPLLGNRSYEQYF.